This TCR beta chain was obtained from a study of blood T cell repertoires in COVID-19. Study as a whole: Some COVID-19 samples were acute and others convalescent; all came from the United States, Italy and Spain. The cDNA or gDNA used as material had been derived from T cells, B-cell-depleted T cells, or PBMCs.

Assay used: immunoSEQ multiplex PCR; TCRdb lists only in-frame clones, some missing. The data contain 200,000 to 250,000 clones, 87% of them singletons. CDR1 MNHEY and CDR2 SVGAGI come from the germline V gene. The CDR3 consists of 14 residues. V dropped 5 bases and J dropped 8; count of bases not matched to a gene: 10. The receptor was derived from a man aged 30 to 39 in a cohort exposed to, infected with or recovered from COVID-19 (not recorded which). The V and J genes are TRBV6-5 and TRBJ1-2, with 8 bases aligning to TRBD1. The sequenced material came from PBMCs or T cells enriched from blood (not recorded which). CDR3 sequence: CASSIGQGVGGYTF. CDR3 nucleotide sequence: TGTGCCAGCAGTATCGGACAGGGAGTGGGCGGCTACACCTTC.